This TCR beta chain was captured in a study of blood T cell repertoires in COVID-19. Study background: COVID-19 samples from acute and convalescent phases originated in the United States, Italy and Spain. The cDNA or gDNA used as material had been derived from T cells, B-cell-depleted T cells, or PBMCs.

The CDR3 length is 15 residues. V lost 0 bases to trimming and J lost 3 bases, with 10 bases between them. Germline CDR1 reads SGHTA; CDR2 reads FQGNSA. In the authors' workflow: Amplification of reference gene primers provided the estimated nucleated cell counts. Here immunoSEQ multiplex PCR was the method, and the copy in TCRdb shows in-frame clones only, minus some. V and J calls plus clone size are reproduced from that table; the DNA served to infer D and trimming. The sample lists over 200,000 clones; around 80% were seen once. The V gene is TRBV7-2, the J gene TRBJ2-3, with D possibly being TRBD2 (6 bases). The sequencing input was peripheral blood. The receptor was derived from a woman aged 40 to 55 with acute or convalescent COVID-19. Here the CDR3 reads CASSLATAGTDTQYF. CDR3 DNA: TGTGCCAGCAGCTTAGCCACCGCGGGGACAGATACGCAGTATTTT.